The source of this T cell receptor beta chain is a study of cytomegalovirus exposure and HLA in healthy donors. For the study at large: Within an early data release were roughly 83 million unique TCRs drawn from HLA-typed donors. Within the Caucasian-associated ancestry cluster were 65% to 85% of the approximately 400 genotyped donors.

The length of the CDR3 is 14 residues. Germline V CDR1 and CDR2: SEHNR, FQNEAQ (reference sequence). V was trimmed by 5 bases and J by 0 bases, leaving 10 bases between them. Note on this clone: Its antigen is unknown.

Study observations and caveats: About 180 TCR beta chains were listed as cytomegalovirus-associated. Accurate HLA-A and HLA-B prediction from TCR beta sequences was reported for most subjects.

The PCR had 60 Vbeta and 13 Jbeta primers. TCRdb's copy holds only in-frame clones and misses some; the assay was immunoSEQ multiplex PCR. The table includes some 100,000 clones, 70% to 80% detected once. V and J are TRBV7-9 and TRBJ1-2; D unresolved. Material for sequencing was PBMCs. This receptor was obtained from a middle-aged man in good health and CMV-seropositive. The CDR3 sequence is CASSTQSPNYGYTF. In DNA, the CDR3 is TGTGCCAGCAGCACACAGAGCCCTAACTATGGCTACACCTTC.